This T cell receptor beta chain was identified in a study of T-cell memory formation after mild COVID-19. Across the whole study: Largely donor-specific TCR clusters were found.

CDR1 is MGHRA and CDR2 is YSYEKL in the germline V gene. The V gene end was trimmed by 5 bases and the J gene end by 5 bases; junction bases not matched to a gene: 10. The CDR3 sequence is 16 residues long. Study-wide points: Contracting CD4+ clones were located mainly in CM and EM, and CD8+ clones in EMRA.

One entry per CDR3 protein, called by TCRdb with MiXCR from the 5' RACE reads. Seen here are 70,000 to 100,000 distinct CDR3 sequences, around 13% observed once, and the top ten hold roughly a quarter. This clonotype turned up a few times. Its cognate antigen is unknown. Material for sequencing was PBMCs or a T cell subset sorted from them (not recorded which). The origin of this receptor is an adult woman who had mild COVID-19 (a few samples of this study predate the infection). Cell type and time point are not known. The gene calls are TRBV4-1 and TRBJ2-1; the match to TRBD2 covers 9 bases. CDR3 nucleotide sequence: TGCGCCAGCAGCTTCTCCGGGGTAGCGGGGGACAATGAGCAGTTCTTC. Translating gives CASSFSGVAGDNEQFF.